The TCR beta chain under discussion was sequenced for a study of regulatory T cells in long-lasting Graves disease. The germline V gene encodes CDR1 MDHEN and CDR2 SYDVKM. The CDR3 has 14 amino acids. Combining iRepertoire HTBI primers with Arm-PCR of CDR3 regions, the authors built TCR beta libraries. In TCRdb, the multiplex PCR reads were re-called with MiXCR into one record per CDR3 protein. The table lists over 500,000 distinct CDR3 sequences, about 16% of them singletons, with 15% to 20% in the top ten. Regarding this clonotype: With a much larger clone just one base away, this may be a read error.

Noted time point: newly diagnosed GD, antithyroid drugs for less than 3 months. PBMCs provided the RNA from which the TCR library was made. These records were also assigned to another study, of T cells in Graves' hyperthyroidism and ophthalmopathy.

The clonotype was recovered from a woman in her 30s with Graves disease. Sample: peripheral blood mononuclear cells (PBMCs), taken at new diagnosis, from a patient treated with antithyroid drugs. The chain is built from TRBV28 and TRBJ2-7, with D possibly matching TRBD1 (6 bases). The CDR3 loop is CAGSLGTKPYEQYF. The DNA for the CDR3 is TGTGCCGGCAGTCTTGGGACAAAGCCCTACGAGCAGTACTTC.